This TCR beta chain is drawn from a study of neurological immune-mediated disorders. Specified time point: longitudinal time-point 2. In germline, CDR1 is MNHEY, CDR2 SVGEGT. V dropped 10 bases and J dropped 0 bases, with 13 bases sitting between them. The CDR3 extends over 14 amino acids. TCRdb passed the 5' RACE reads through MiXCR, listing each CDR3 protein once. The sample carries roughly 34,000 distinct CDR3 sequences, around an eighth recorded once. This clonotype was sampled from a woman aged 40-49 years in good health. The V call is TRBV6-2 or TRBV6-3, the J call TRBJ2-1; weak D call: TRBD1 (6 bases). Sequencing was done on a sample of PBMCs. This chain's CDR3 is CAIWTVSSYNEQFF. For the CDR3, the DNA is TGTGCCATCTGGACAGTGAGCTCCTACAATGAGCAGTTCTTC.